The 2 T cell receptor beta chains presented below share a single source sample, sequenced in a study of T cell responses to AZD1222 COVID-19 vaccine (dated by TCRdb to the early 2020s). The intended sense of this specimen's time point label: baseline before first vaccination. The library was prepared using the immunoSEQ multiplex PCR assay. As stored in TCRdb, this immuneACCESS dataset retains in-frame rearrangements with V and J assigned. A fraction of the clones does not appear; measured against another copy, unresolved V genes explain less than half of the discrepancy, and the remainder lacks a known reason. The sample data list 95,000 to 150,000 clones, and about 90% of these were observed just once. The ten largest make up around 6% of the sample. The sequencing used peripheral blood, collected on day 0 of AZD1222 vaccination. The receptors stem from an adult in good health.

CDR3 loop: CASSESFKNTEAFF. The CDR3, as DNA: TGCGCCAGCAGTGAGTCTTTTAAGAACACTGAAGCTTTCTTT. The chain combines TRBV10-2 with TRBJ1-1; no clear D gene. Trimming took off 0 bases at V and 1 base at J, with 6 bases between the two ends. CDR1 and CDR2 from the germline V gene are WSHSY and SAAADI. The CDR3 contains 14 residues.

This clone was seen once. This chain connects TRBV7-8 to TRBJ2-2; tentatively, D is TRBD1 (6 bases). The V end lost 5 bases, the J end lost 7 bases, and 17 bases lay between the germline ends. Germline values: CDR1 SGHVS, CDR2 FQNEAQ. The CDR3 loop spans 15 amino acids. The CDR3 DNA follows: TGTGCCAGCAGCAAAACTACAGGGAGTCACGGGGAGCTGTTTTTT. This gives the protein CASSKTTGSHGELFF.